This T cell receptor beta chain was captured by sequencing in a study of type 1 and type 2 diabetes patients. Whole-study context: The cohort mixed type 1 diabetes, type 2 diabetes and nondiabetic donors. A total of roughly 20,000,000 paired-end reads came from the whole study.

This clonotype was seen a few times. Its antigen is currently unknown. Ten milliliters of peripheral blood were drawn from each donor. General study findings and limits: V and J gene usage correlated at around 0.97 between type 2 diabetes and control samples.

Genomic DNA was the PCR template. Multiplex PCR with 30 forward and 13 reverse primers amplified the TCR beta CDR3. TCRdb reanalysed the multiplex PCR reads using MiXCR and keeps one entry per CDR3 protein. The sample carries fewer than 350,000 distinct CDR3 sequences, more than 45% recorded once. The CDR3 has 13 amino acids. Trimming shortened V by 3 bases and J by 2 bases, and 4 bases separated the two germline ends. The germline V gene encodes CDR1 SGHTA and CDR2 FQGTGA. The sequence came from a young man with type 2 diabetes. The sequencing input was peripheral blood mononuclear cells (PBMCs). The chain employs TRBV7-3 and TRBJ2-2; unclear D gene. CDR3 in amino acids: CASSLLNTGELFF. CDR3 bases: TGTGCCAGCAGCTTGCTCAACACCGGGGAGCTGTTTTTT.